This TCR beta chain was documented in a study of T cell repertoires in cytomegalovirus infection. Study overall: CMV infection plus the matching HLA type was flagged by public TCR beta signatures. Study results and caveats: Identification of carriers of CMV plus the relevant HLA was performed using cumulative public TCR beta family frequency. The ex vivo response was dominated by HLA-C-restricted CMV-specific TCR beta clonotypes.

This clonotype was seen a few times. What it binds is not known. TCRdb reprocessed the reads via MiXCR and lists one record per CDR3 protein. Here the sample spans tens of thousands of distinct CDR3 sequences, 33% being singletons. Trimming took off 5 bases at V and 10 bases at J, with 11 bases between the two ends. Germline V gene data show CDR1 as SEHNR and CDR2 as FQNEAQ (reference sequence). This CDR3 is 12 amino acids long. This TCR was sampled from a human donor in good health (CMV status not recorded). Some clones in this sample may be carry-over from other donors' samples. The chain uses TRBV7-9 and TRBJ1-4, with a possible D match to TRBD1 (6 bases). The source material was PBMCs, sequenced either directly or after in vitro stimulation (not recorded which). The CDR3 coding sequence is TGTGCCAGCAGCCCAGGGGACGGAAAACTGTTTTTT. Protein: CASSPGDGKLFF.